This TCR beta chain appears in the sequencing data of a study of monozygotic twins with inflammatory bowel disease. Study results and limitations: Perhaps reflecting limited power, concordant and discordant twins did not differ in repertoire similarity. Relative to healthy twins, IBD patients had fewer clonotypes in common with others, a gap that was especially apparent with disease activity.

Comment on this clonotype: The antigen is undetermined.

Following a re-call of the 5' RACE reads, TCRdb has one entry per CDR3 protein and lacks DNA. The sample holds 150,000 or so distinct CDR3 sequences. Without any T cell sorting, total RNA was isolated from whole blood. This receptor was identified in a human donor with ulcerative colitis or Crohn's disease, or a healthy co-twin of an affected twin (not recorded which). Material for sequencing was blood.

The CDR3 region is CASSLESAGESSYEQYF. This chain links TRBV7-2 with TRBJ2-7; as DNA is missing, the TRBD2 call by TCRdb cannot be tested. Germline values: CDR1 SGHTA, CDR2 FQGNSA. The CDR3 sequence is 17 residues long.